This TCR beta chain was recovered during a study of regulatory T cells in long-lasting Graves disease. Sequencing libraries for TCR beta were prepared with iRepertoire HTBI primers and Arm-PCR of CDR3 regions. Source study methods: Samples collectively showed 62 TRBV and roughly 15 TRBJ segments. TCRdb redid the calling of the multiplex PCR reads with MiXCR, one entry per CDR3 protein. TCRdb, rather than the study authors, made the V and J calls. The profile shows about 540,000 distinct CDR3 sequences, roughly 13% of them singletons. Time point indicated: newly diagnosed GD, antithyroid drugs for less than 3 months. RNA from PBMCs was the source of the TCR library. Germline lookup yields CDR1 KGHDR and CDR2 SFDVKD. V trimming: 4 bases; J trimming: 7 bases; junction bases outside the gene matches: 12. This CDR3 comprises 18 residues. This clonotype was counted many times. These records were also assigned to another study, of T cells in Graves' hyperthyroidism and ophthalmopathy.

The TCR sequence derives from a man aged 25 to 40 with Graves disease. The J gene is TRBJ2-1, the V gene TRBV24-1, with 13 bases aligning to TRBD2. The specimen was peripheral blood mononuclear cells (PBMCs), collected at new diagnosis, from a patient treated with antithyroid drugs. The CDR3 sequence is CATSDQSILAGGGNEQFF. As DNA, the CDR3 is TGTGCCACCAGTGACCAAAGCATACTAGCGGGAGGGGGGAATGAGCAGTTCTTC.